A selection of T cell receptor beta chains follows, all from one sample in a study of blood T cell repertoires in COVID-19. Sequenced by immunoSEQ multiplex PCR; TCRdb stores in-frame clones only, minus some. The sample has tens of thousands of clones, 80% to 90% seen once. The sample comprised peripheral blood. These receptors originate from a human donor with active COVID-19. The donor label of this sample is uncertain. Each CDR3 is given with its conserved first and last residue. D genes are given only for firm matches. A row's size may be missing; if present it is once, few, many or a size class.

abundance: NA
j_gene: TRBJ1-5
v_gene: TRBV19
d_gene: NA
CDR3aa: CASSIRETGPQHF
CDR3nt: TGTGCCAGTAGTATAAGGGAGACGGGGCCCCAGCATTTT

abundance: NA
j_gene: TRBJ1-1
v_gene: TRBV5-1
d_gene: TRBD1
CDR3aa: CASSLAGDRSEAFF
CDR3nt: TGCGCCAGCAGCTTGGCAGGGGACAGGTCTGAAGCTTTCTTT

abundance: NA
j_gene: TRBJ1-2
v_gene: TRBV11-2
d_gene: NA
CDR3aa: CASSLDLWAANYGYTF
CDR3nt: TGTGCCAGCAGCTTAGATCTGTGGGCAGCTAACTATGGCTACACCTTC

abundance: once
j_gene: TRBJ2-7
v_gene: TRBV21-1
d_gene: NA
CDR3aa: CASSKSGHPSYEQYF
CDR3nt: TGTGCCAGCAGCAAATCGGGACACCCTTCCTACGAGCAGTACTTC

abundance: NA
j_gene: TRBJ2-1
v_gene: TRBV18
d_gene: TRBD2
CDR3aa: CASSPPLAGVAGEEQFF
CDR3nt: TGTGCCAGCTCACCACCGCTAGCGGGAGTTGCCGGAGAGGAACAGTTCTTC

abundance: NA
j_gene: TRBJ2-7
v_gene: TRBV7-2
d_gene: TRBD2
CDR3aa: CASSPGGSGTSVHEQYF
CDR3nt: TGTGCCAGCAGCCCCGGGGGGAGCGGGACTAGCGTTCACGAGCAGTACTTC

abundance: NA
j_gene: TRBJ2-1
v_gene: TRBV28
d_gene: TRBD2
CDR3aa: CASLLRASGSSGEQFF
CDR3nt: TGTGCCAGCCTGTTGAGGGCTAGCGGGAGTTCGGGTGAGCAGTTCTTC

abundance: NA
j_gene: TRBJ2-1
v_gene: TRBV5-1
d_gene: NA
CDR3aa: CASSLAGSAINEQFF
CDR3nt: TGCGCCAGCAGCTTGGCGGGGTCAGCGATCAATGAGCAGTTCTTC

abundance: NA
j_gene: TRBJ2-2
v_gene: TRBV5-1
d_gene: NA
CDR3aa: CASSRFQGGWELFF
CDR3nt: TGCGCCAGCAGCAGATTCCAGGGGGGTTGGGAGCTGTTTTTT

abundance: NA
j_gene: TRBJ2-1
v_gene: TRBV20-1
d_gene: NA
CDR3aa: CSASTGGLSEQFF
CDR3nt: TGCAGTGCTAGTACGGGGGGCCTTTCGGAGCAGTTCTTC

abundance: NA
j_gene: TRBJ2-3
v_gene: TRBV6-5
d_gene: TRBD1
CDR3aa: CASSYSIEGARTQYF
CDR3nt: TGTGCCAGCAGTTACTCGATTGAGGGGGCGCGTACGCAGTATTTT

abundance: once
j_gene: TRBJ2-2
v_gene: TRBV7-3
d_gene: NA
CDR3aa: CASSKSVGYTGELFF
CDR3nt: TGTGCCAGCAGCAAAAGCGTCGGTTACACCGGGGAGCTGTTTTTT

abundance: NA
j_gene: TRBJ1-2
v_gene: TRBV18
d_gene: NA
CDR3aa: CASSPQGGDGYTF
CDR3nt: TGTGCCAGCTCACCCCAGGGAGGCGATGGCTACACCTTC

abundance: NA
j_gene: TRBJ2-5
v_gene: TRBV6-5
d_gene: TRBD1
CDR3aa: CASSYSSEQGAKTQYF
CDR3nt: TGTGCCAGCAGTTACTCTTCGGAACAGGGGGCGAAGACCCAGTACTTC

abundance: NA
j_gene: TRBJ2-1
v_gene: TRBV19
d_gene: TRBD2
CDR3aa: CASSIRLAGYGNEQFF
CDR3nt: TGTGCCAGTAGTATCCGACTAGCGGGTTATGGCAATGAGCAGTTCTTC

abundance: NA
j_gene: TRBJ2-7
v_gene: TRBV9
d_gene: NA
CDR3aa: CASSVQDQHEQYF
CDR3nt: TGTGCCAGCAGCGTACAGGATCAGCACGAGCAGTACTTC

abundance: NA
j_gene: TRBJ1-3
v_gene: TRBV7-8
d_gene: NA
CDR3aa: CASTHPRGGTFGNTIYF
CDR3nt: TGTGCCAGCACCCACCCGCGGGGGGGAACATTTGGAAACACCATATATTTT

abundance: NA
j_gene: TRBJ2-3
v_gene: TRBV27
d_gene: TRBD1
CDR3aa: CASHPHRDRGISSTDTQYF
CDR3nt: TGTGCCAGCCACCCTCATAGGGACAGGGGGATCTCTAGCACAGATACGCAGTATTTT

abundance: NA
j_gene: TRBJ1-6
v_gene: TRBV7-3
d_gene: NA
CDR3aa: CASSDGQPGSPLHF
CDR3nt: TGTGCCAGCAGCGATGGACAGCCCGGTTCACCCCTCCACTTT

abundance: NA
j_gene: TRBJ2-7
v_gene: TRBV7-2
d_gene: NA
CDR3aa: CASSPDPLSYEQYF
CDR3nt: TGTGCCAGCAGCCCAGATCCCCTCTCCTACGAGCAGTACTTC

abundance: NA
j_gene: TRBJ2-7
v_gene: TRBV19
d_gene: NA
CDR3aa: CASKTEPYSYEQYF
CDR3nt: TGTGCCAGTAAGACAGAACCCTACTCCTACGAGCAGTACTTC

abundance: NA
j_gene: TRBJ2-7
v_gene: TRBV19
d_gene: TRBD1
CDR3aa: CATGTGVDEQYF
CDR3nt: TGTGCCACCGGGACAGGGGTAGACGAGCAGTACTTC

abundance: NA
j_gene: TRBJ2-2
v_gene: TRBV12-3/TRBV12-4
d_gene: NA
CDR3aa: CASSLKGTGELFF
CDR3nt: TGTGCCAGCAGTTTAAAGGGGACCGGGGAGCTGTTTTTT

abundance: NA
j_gene: TRBJ2-6
v_gene: TRBV25-1
d_gene: TRBD1
CDR3aa: CASSFSGTGDSGANVLTF
CDR3nt: TGTGCCAGCAGTTTCTCCGGGACAGGCGACTCTGGGGCCAACGTCCTGACTTTC

abundance: NA
j_gene: TRBJ1-1
v_gene: TRBV30
d_gene: NA
CDR3aa: CAWSVSRVGTEAFF
CDR3nt: TGTGCCTGGAGTGTGAGCCGGGTTGGAACTGAAGCTTTCTTT

abundance: NA
j_gene: TRBJ2-2
v_gene: TRBV11-2
d_gene: TRBD1
CDR3aa: CASSLGQGWTGELFF
CDR3nt: TGTGCCAGCAGCCTCGGACAGGGATGGACCGGGGAGCTGTTTTTT

abundance: NA
j_gene: TRBJ1-1
v_gene: TRBV20-1
d_gene: NA
CDR3aa: CSAADYTEAFF
CDR3nt: TGCAGTGCAGCGGACTACACTGAAGCTTTCTTT

abundance: NA
j_gene: TRBJ2-2
v_gene: TRBV7-2
d_gene: NA
CDR3aa: CASSLRVTGELFF
CDR3nt: TGTGCCAGCAGCCTCAGGGTTACCGGGGAGCTGTTTTTT

abundance: NA
j_gene: TRBJ2-3
v_gene: TRBV9
d_gene: NA
CDR3aa: CASSPHLMGGSDTQYF
CDR3nt: TGTGCCAGCAGCCCTCATTTGATGGGGGGATCGGATACGCAGTATTTT

abundance: NA
j_gene: TRBJ2-2
v_gene: TRBV7-9
d_gene: NA
CDR3aa: CASSLFRAPNTGELFF
CDR3nt: TGTGCCAGCAGCCTATTCAGGGCACCGAACACCGGGGAGCTGTTTTTT

abundance: NA
j_gene: TRBJ2-7
v_gene: TRBV28
d_gene: NA
CDR3aa: CASSPRYEQYF
CDR3nt: TGTGCCAGCAGTCCCCGTTACGAGCAGTACTTC

abundance: NA
j_gene: TRBJ2-3
v_gene: TRBV5-1
d_gene: NA
CDR3aa: CASSLQGSDTQYF
CDR3nt: TGCGCCAGCAGCTTACAGGGTTCAGATACGCAGTATTTT

abundance: once
j_gene: TRBJ2-5
v_gene: TRBV7-6
d_gene: NA
CDR3aa: CASSLRHHPQETQYF
CDR3nt: TGTGCCAGCAGCTTACGACACCATCCTCAAGAGACCCAGTACTTC

abundance: NA
j_gene: TRBJ1-5
v_gene: TRBV18
d_gene: NA
CDR3aa: CASSVLQNQPQHF
CDR3nt: TGTGCCAGCTCAGTACTTCAAAATCAGCCCCAGCATTTT

abundance: NA
j_gene: TRBJ1-3
v_gene: TRBV28
d_gene: NA
CDR3aa: CASSLRGVSSGNTIYF
CDR3nt: TGTGCCAGCAGTTTACGGGGGGTGAGCTCTGGAAACACCATATATTTT

abundance: NA
j_gene: TRBJ1-5
v_gene: TRBV28
d_gene: NA
CDR3aa: CASSRGQSNQPQHF
CDR3nt: TGTGCCAGCAGCCGTGGACAGAGCAATCAGCCCCAGCATTTT

abundance: NA
j_gene: TRBJ1-5
v_gene: TRBV18
d_gene: NA
CDR3aa: CASSPDNSNQPQHF
CDR3nt: TGTGCCAGCTCACCGGACAATAGCAATCAGCCCCAGCATTTT

abundance: NA
j_gene: TRBJ2-2
v_gene: TRBV5-1
d_gene: NA
CDR3aa: CASRRTEGPRGTGELFF
CDR3nt: TGCGCCAGCAGGCGGACAGAGGGACCCAGGGGAACCGGGGAGCTGTTTTTT

abundance: NA
j_gene: TRBJ1-1
v_gene: TRBV4-1
d_gene: NA
CDR3aa: CASSQDPRDLYGRSFF
CDR3nt: TGCGCCAGCAGCCAAGACCCCAGGGATCTTTACGGGCGTTCTTTCTTT

abundance: few
j_gene: TRBJ1-3
v_gene: TRBV15
d_gene: NA
CDR3aa: CATSRDPLSSGNTIYF
CDR3nt: TGTGCCACCAGCAGAGATCCTCTGAGCTCTGGAAACACCATATATTTT

abundance: NA
j_gene: TRBJ1-6
v_gene: TRBV11-3
d_gene: NA
CDR3aa: CASSLRLDNSPLHF
CDR3nt: TGTGCCAGCAGCTTAAGACTGGATAATTCACCCCTCCACTTT

abundance: NA
j_gene: TRBJ2-3
v_gene: TRBV27
d_gene: TRBD2
CDR3aa: CASSLSLAGTPSTDTQYF
CDR3nt: TGTGCCAGCAGTTTAAGTCTAGCGGGGACCCCTAGCACAGATACGCAGTATTTT

abundance: NA
j_gene: TRBJ1-5
v_gene: TRBV19
d_gene: TRBD1
CDR3aa: CASSIGTGSNQPQHF
CDR3nt: TGTGCCAGTAGTATTGGGACAGGGAGCAATCAGCCCCAGCATTTT

abundance: NA
j_gene: TRBJ2-5
v_gene: TRBV28
d_gene: TRBD1
CDR3aa: CASSSTRQGKTQYF
CDR3nt: TGTGCCAGCAGTTCGACACGACAGGGGAAGACCCAGTACTTC

abundance: NA
j_gene: TRBJ2-3
v_gene: TRBV4-1
d_gene: TRBD2
CDR3aa: CASSTPSGIAGAPFHSTDTQYF
CDR3nt: TGCGCCAGCAGTACACCTTCAGGCATAGCGGGGGCCCCTTTCCATAGCACAGATACGCAGTATTTT

abundance: NA
j_gene: TRBJ1-2
v_gene: TRBV25-1
d_gene: NA
CDR3aa: CASSDPRRGGNYGYTF
CDR3nt: TGTGCCAGCAGTGACCCCCGCAGGGGCGGTAACTATGGCTACACCTTC

abundance: NA
j_gene: TRBJ2-7
v_gene: TRBV7-8
d_gene: TRBD2
CDR3aa: CASTNARGLAGVIPYEQYF
CDR3nt: TGTGCCAGCACGAACGCCCGGGGACTAGCGGGAGTCATACCCTACGAGCAGTACTTC

abundance: once
j_gene: TRBJ2-3
v_gene: TRBV28
d_gene: TRBD2
CDR3aa: CASSRGLAVLTDTQYF
CDR3nt: TGTGCCAGCAGCCGGGGACTAGCGGTATTGACAGATACGCAGTATTTT

abundance: NA
j_gene: TRBJ2-1
v_gene: TRBV9
d_gene: NA
CDR3aa: CASSPRGGSEQFF
CDR3nt: TGTGCCAGCAGCCCTCGCGGGGGCTCCGAGCAGTTCTTC

abundance: NA
j_gene: TRBJ2-1
v_gene: TRBV25-1
d_gene: NA
CDR3aa: CASSRGNEQFF
CDR3nt: TGTGCCAGCAGTCGGGGGAATGAGCAGTTCTTC

abundance: once
j_gene: TRBJ1-6
v_gene: TRBV7-8
d_gene: NA
CDR3aa: CASSLGGVLNSPLHF
CDR3nt: TGTGCCAGCAGCTTAGGAGGAGTCCTTAATTCACCCCTCCACTTT

abundance: NA
j_gene: TRBJ1-1
v_gene: TRBV29-1
d_gene: TRBD1
CDR3aa: CSVEPGQGFSAFF
CDR3nt: TGCAGCGTCGAACCGGGACAGGGGTTTTCAGCTTTCTTT

abundance: NA
j_gene: TRBJ1-2
v_gene: TRBV5-1
d_gene: NA
CDR3aa: CASSGEQGNYGYTF
CDR3nt: TGCGCCAGCAGCGGCGAACAGGGCAACTATGGCTACACCTTC

abundance: NA
j_gene: TRBJ2-5
v_gene: TRBV7-3
d_gene: NA
CDR3aa: CASSLGPGEETQYF
CDR3nt: TGTGCCAGCAGCTTAGGTCCGGGGGAGGAGACCCAGTACTTC

abundance: NA
j_gene: TRBJ2-1
v_gene: TRBV29-1
d_gene: TRBD1
CDR3aa: CSVDNPGQGYNEQFF
CDR3nt: TGCAGCGTTGACAATCCGGGACAGGGATACAATGAGCAGTTCTTC

abundance: NA
j_gene: TRBJ2-1
v_gene: TRBV5-1
d_gene: NA
CDR3aa: CASSLTGGTTHNEQFF
CDR3nt: TGCGCCAGCAGCTTGACAGGCGGTACAACGCACAATGAGCAGTTCTTC

abundance: NA
j_gene: TRBJ1-1
v_gene: TRBV18
d_gene: NA
CDR3aa: CASSPRSAYYSRDTEAFF
CDR3nt: TGTGCCAGCTCACCACGGTCCGCTTATTATTCTCGCGACACTGAAGCTTTCTTT

abundance: few
j_gene: TRBJ1-5
v_gene: TRBV5-8
d_gene: NA
CDR3aa: CASSLRGGRQPQHF
CDR3nt: TGTGCCAGCAGCTTGAGAGGCGGGCGGCAGCCCCAGCATTTT

abundance: NA
j_gene: TRBJ1-1
v_gene: TRBV27
d_gene: NA
CDR3aa: CASSQNQRVDTEAFF
CDR3nt: TGTGCCAGCAGTCAAAACCAGAGGGTTGACACTGAAGCTTTCTTT